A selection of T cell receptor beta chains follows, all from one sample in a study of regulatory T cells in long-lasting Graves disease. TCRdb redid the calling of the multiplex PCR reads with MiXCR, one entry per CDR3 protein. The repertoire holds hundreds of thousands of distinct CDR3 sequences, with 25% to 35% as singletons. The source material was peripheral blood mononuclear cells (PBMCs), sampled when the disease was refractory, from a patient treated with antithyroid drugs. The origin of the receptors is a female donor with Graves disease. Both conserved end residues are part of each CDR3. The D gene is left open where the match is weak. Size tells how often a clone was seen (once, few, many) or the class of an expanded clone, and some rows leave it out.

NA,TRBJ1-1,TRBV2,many,CASSGGPMNTEAFF,TGTGCCAGCAGTGGGGGCCCTATGAACACTGAAGCTTTCTTT
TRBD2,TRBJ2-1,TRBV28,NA,CASSFWVAGGYNEQFF,TGTGCCAGCAGTTTTTGGGTAGCGGGAGGGTACAATGAGCAGTTCTTC
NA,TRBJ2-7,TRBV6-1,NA,CASSELIQVSYEQYF,TGTGCCAGCAGTGAATTGATACAGGTCTCCTACGAGCAGTACTTC
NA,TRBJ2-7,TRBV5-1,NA,CAGSLDFYEQYF,TGCGCCGGCAGCTTGGATTTCTACGAGCAGTACTTC
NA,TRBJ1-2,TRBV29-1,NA,CSVLGLADFYYGYTF,TGCAGCGTTCTTGGTTTGGCAGACTTCTACTATGGCTACACCTTC
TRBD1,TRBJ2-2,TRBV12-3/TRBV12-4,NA,CASSGPGQGATGELFF,TGTGCCAGCAGCGGGCCGGGACAGGGGGCCACCGGGGAGCTGTTTTTT
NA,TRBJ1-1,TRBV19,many,CASSIVLRNTEAFF,TGTGCCAGTAGTATAGTCCTGCGGAACACTGAAGCTTTCTTT
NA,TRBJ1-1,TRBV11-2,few,CASSLEGQTEAFF,TGTGCCAGCAGCTTAGAGGGGCAAACTGAAGCTTTCTTT
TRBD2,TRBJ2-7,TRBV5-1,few,CASSSGLAGANSYEQYF,TGCGCCAGCAGCTCCGGACTAGCGGGAGCAAACTCCTACGAGCAGTACTTC
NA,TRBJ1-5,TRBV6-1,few,CASMLGRGGQPQHF,TGTGCCAGCATGTTGGGCAGGGGTGGTCAGCCCCAGCATTTT
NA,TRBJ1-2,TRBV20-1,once,CSARGTGGGYGYTF,TGCAGTGCTAGAGGGACCGGGGGCGGATATGGCTACACCTTC
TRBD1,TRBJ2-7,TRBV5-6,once,CASDPRGQGLYEQYF,TGTGCCAGCGACCCTCGAGGACAGGGCCTCTACGAGCAGTACTTC
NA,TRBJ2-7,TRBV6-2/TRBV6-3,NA,CASSYGRDGQYF,TGTGCCAGCAGTTATGGGCGGGACGGGCAGTACTTC
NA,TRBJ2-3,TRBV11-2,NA,CASSLQPGSADTQYF,TGTGCCAGCAGCTTACAGCCAGGTAGCGCAGATACGCAGTATTTT
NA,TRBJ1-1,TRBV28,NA,CASSPEGGRTTEAFF,TGTGCCAGCAGCCCCGAAGGGGGGCGGACCACTGAAGCTTTCTTT
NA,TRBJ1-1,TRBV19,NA,CASSKEGRNTEAFF,TGTGCCAGTAGTAAGGAGGGGAGGAACACTGAAGCTTTCTTT
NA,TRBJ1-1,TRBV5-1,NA,CASSPASGVNTEAFF,TGCGCCAGCAGCCCAGCGTCGGGAGTGAACACTGAAGCTTTCTTT
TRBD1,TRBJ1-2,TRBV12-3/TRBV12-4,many,CASSSRQGWDGYTF,TGTGCCAGCAGTTCCCGACAGGGTTGGGATGGCTACACCTTC
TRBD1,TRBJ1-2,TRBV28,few,CASSLTGGHYGYTF,TGTGCCAGCAGCCTAACAGGGGGCCACTATGGCTACACCTTC
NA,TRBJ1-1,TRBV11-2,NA,CASRKMGGSTEAFF,TGTGCCAGCAGGAAAATGGGAGGGAGCACTGAAGCTTTCTTT
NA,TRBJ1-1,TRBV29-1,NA,CSVAFAGENTEAFF,TGCAGCGTTGCTTTTGCGGGGGAGAACACTGAAGCTTTCTTT
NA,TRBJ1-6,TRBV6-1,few,CAARGREGSPLHF,TGTGCCGCCAGGGGCAGGGAAGGTTCACCCCTCCACTTT
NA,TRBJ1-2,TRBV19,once,CASSIDRTAYGYTF,TGTGCCAGTAGTATAGATCGAACAGCTTATGGCTACACCTTC
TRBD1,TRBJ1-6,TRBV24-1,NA,CATSAGTGHSPLHF,TGTGCCACCAGTGCCGGGACAGGACATTCACCCCTCCACTTT
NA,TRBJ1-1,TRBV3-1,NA,CASSPDENTEAFF,TGTGCCAGCAGCCCCGATGAGAACACTGAAGCTTTCTTT
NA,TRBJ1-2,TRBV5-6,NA,CASSLVGRGGYTF,TGTGCCAGCAGCTTGGTGGGCAGGGGTGGCTACACCTTC
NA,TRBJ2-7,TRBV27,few,CASWRNSYEQYF,TGTGCCAGCTGGCGGAACTCCTACGAGCAGTACTTC
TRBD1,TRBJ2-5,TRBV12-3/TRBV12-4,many,CASSFGRGLVETQYF,TGTGCCAGCAGTTTTGGCAGGGGGCTTGTGGAGACCCAGTACTTC
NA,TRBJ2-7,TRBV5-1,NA,CASSYPTDRRSYEQYF,TGCGCCAGCAGCTACCCGACCGACAGGCGGTCCTACGAGCAGTACTTC
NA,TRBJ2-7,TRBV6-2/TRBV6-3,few,CASSLYRELEQYF,TGTGCCAGCAGTCTGTACAGGGAGCTCGAGCAGTACTTC
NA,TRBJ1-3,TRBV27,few,CASSLLGSGSTIYF,TGTGCCAGCAGTTTATTGGGGTCGGGGAGCACCATATATTTT
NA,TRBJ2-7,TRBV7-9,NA,CASSPPVAGPYEQYF,TGTGCCAGCAGCCCGCCCGTTGCCGGTCCCTACGAGCAGTACTTC
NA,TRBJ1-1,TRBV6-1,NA,CASRTGSGVNTEAFF,TGTGCCAGCAGAACAGGGTCCGGAGTCAACACTGAAGCTTTCTTT
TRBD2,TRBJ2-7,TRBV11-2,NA,CASSSRTSGPYEQYF,TGTGCCAGCAGCTCAAGGACTAGCGGACCCTACGAGCAGTACTTC
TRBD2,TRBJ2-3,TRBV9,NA,CASSPEAGGTTDTQYF,TGTGCCAGCAGCCCGGAAGCGGGGGGGACCACAGATACGCAGTATTTT
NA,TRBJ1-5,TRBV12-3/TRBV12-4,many,CASSLYIEQPQHF,TGTGCCAGCAGTTTATACATAGAACAGCCCCAGCATTTT
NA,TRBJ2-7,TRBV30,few,CASRIKAYEQYF,TGTGCCTCTCGTATAAAGGCCTACGAGCAGTACTTC
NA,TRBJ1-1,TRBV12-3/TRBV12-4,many,CASRLTGKAFF,TGTGCCAGCAGGCTAACAGGGAAGGCTTTCTTT
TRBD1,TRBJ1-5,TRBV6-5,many,CASSSTGGYQPQHF,TGTGCCAGCAGTTCCACAGGGGGCTATCAGCCCCAGCATTTT
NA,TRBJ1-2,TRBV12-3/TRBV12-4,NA,CASSRRGDYGYTF,TGTGCCAGCAGCCGAAGGGGGGACTATGGCTACACCTTC
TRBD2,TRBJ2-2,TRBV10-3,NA,CAISVKLAENTGELFF,TGTGCCATCAGCGTTAAACTAGCGGAAAACACCGGGGAGCTGTTTTTT